The 5 T cell receptor beta chains reported below all come from one sample, sequenced in a study of blood T cell repertoires in COVID-19 (TCRdb year 2020). Library construction relied on the immunoSEQ multiplex PCR assay. Imported from immuneACCESS, the table was reduced by TCRdb to in-frame sequences with V and J called. These copies leave out some clones; in studies compared against another copy, an unresolved V gene accounts for under half, and the cause of the remainder is not known. The sample includes 150,000 to 200,000 clones, with 75% to 90% observed a single time. Under 10% of the sample comes from the top ten. The sample taken for sequencing was peripheral blood. The source is an older woman with COVID-19, enrolled during active disease.

The rearrangement links TRBV28 to TRBJ1-2, with D possibly TRBD1 on 6 matching bases. Germline CDR1 and CDR2: MDHEN and SYDVKM. The CDR3 is 13 amino acids. The germline V and J ends were trimmed by 6 bases and 3 bases, with 11 bases remaining between them. The CDR3 sequence is CASRVQGYYGYTF. DNA for the CDR3: TGTGCCAGCAGAGTTCAGGGGTACTATGGCTACACCTTC.

This clone is a singleton in its sample. This chain joins TRBV11-2 and TRBJ2-5; D unresolved. Deletions cut 5 bases from V and 3 bases from J, with 4 bases between. The CDR3 has 11 amino acids. Germline V gene sequence: CDR1 SGHAT, CDR2 FQNNGV. CDR3 bases: TGTGCCAGCAGCACTAAAGAGACCCAGTACTTC. This codes for CASSTKETQYF.

The chain couples TRBV7-3 to TRBJ2-1; TRBD1 agrees at 8 bases. This CDR3 region has 15 residues. The trim removed 5 bases at V and 3 bases at J, leaving 6 bases unmatched. Germline values: CDR1 SGHTA, CDR2 FQGTGA. The CDR3 DNA reads TGTGCCAGCAGCACTGGACAGGGAGACTACAATGAGCAGTTCTTC. Protein sequence: CASSTGQGDYNEQFF.

As for this clone: Because it lacks the conserved phenylalanine or tryptophan at the end, this CDR3 is likely a read error. The limits of the CDR3 on the DNA are not certain, so only TCRdb's listed CDR3 is given. The chain combines TRBV27 with TRBJ2-7; TRBD1, the table's D call, lacks a check against the DNA. The CDR3 region is 10 residues in length, termini included. Germline V CDR1 and CDR2: MNHEY, SMNVEV (reference sequence). The CDR3 is CASSSQVGAS.

The chain employs TRBV5-1 and TRBJ2-7; D might be TRBD1 (5 bases). Germline lookup yields CDR1 SGHRS and CDR2 YFSETQ. V shed 1 base and J shed 7 bases, with 9 bases lying between them. The CDR3 loop spans 12 amino acids. In DNA form, the CDR3 reads TGCGCCAGCAGCTTGAGGGGCCCGGAGCAGTACTTC. Translating it yields CASSLRGPEQYF.